This T cell receptor (beta chain) emerged from a study of technical replicates of blood from a handful of donors. CDR1 and CDR2 (germline): MDHEN, SYDVKM. The ends were cut back, 8 bases at V and 0 bases at J, with 11 bases in the middle. CDR3 length: 13 residues. Libraries were prepared by immunoSEQ multiplex PCR; TCRdb keeps only in-frame clonotypes and omits some of them. The sample lists 75,000 to 95,000 clones, about 91% seen once, with 0.41% in the top ten. The chain recombines TRBV28 with TRBJ2-7, with TRBD1 as a possible D gene (5 bases). Specimen: T cells isolated from PBMCs. The receptor's source is a human donor in good health. In DNA, the CDR3 is TGTGCCAGCCTGGGCAGGGACTCCTACGAGCAGTACTTC. It codes for CASLGRDSYEQYF.